The entry that follows covers one T cell receptor beta chain sequence. Germline CDR1 is LNHDA and CDR2 is SQIVND (reference sequence). V shed 6 bases, J shed 12 bases, and the junction held 18 bases outside the gene matches. This CDR3 spans 15 amino acids. Using immunoSEQ multiplex PCR, the repertoire was profiled, and TCRdb retains in-frame clones only, with some absent. The sample comprises about 180,000 clones, 70% to 80% of which are singletons, and approximately 15% rests with the top ten. This sample stems from a study of blood T cell repertoires in COVID-19. Sequences were obtained from PBMCs or T cells enriched from blood (not recorded which). This sequence originates from a man aged 55 to 70 who had been exposed to COVID-19. This sequence joins TRBV19 and TRBJ2-7; 9 positions match TRBD2. The CDR3 here is CASSAKTSGAPLLYF. DNA for the CDR3: TGTGCCAGTAGCGCGAAGACTAGCGGAGCACCCTTACTGTACTTC.